This TCR beta chain originates from a study of graft-versus-host responses after intestinal transplantation. The method was immunoSEQ multiplex PCR; TCRdb's version includes in-frame clones alone and lacks a portion of them. In the table there are roughly 100,000 clones, around 92% of which are singletons. A note on this clone: Its target is not known. Within the sample, other DNA sequences also encode this same CDR3.

Looked up from germline, CDR1 is LGHNA and CDR2 is YSLEER. The V end lost 4 bases, the J end lost 0 bases, and 12 bases lay between the germline ends. CDR3 length: 15 amino acids. This chain connects TRBV4-3 to TRBJ1-1; D is perhaps TRBD1 (5 bases). The material sequenced was unstimulated CD4+ T cells sorted from spleen or lymph node cells, taken before transplant. The sequence came from a human donor who was the organ donor for an intestinal transplant. The CDR3 sequence: CASSPRTNMNTEAFF. In DNA form, the CDR3 reads TGCGCCAGCAGCCCTCGGACAAACATGAACACTGAAGCTTTCTTT.